A selection of T cell receptor beta chains follows, all from one sample in a study of blood T cell repertoires in COVID-19. Libraries were prepared by immunoSEQ multiplex PCR; TCRdb keeps only in-frame clonotypes and omits some of them. The sample consists of 250,000 to 350,000 clones, 89% of them appearing once. The specimen sequenced was peripheral blood. These receptors came from a woman aged 40-49 years who had recovered from COVID-19. Each CDR3 is given with its conserved first and last residue. D genes are given only for firm matches. Where a row states a size, it is once, few, many or the class of an expanded clone; other rows omit it.

D gene: .
V gene: TRBV7-2
CDR3 length: 13
clone size: .
J gene: TRBJ2-7
CDR3 DNA: TGTGCCAGCAGCTTGACAGGAGAGTACGAGCAGTACTTC
CDR3 protein: CASSLTGEYEQYF

D gene: .
V gene: TRBV7-3
CDR3 length: 14
clone size: .
J gene: TRBJ2-2
CDR3 DNA: TGTGCCAGCAGCTACGGACAGTGGGCCGGGGAGCTGTTTTTT
CDR3 protein: CASSYGQWAGELFF

D gene: .
V gene: TRBV25-1
CDR3 length: 15
clone size: .
J gene: TRBJ1-1
CDR3 DNA: TGTGCCAGCAGTGAATCGACAGTACTGAACACTGAAGCTTTCTTT
CDR3 protein: CASSESTVLNTEAFF

D gene: .
V gene: TRBV3-1/TRBV3-2
CDR3 length: 16
clone size: .
J gene: TRBJ2-1
CDR3 DNA: TGTGCCAGCAGCCAAATTTCTCGGCTGCCGGGCAATGAGCAGTTCTTC
CDR3 protein: CASSQISRLPGNEQFF

D gene: .
V gene: TRBV6-6
CDR3 length: 13
clone size: .
J gene: TRBJ2-1
CDR3 DNA: TGTGCCAGCAGTTCCCGACTAGTCCATGAGCAGTTCTTC
CDR3 protein: CASSSRLVHEQFF

D gene: TRBD2
V gene: TRBV5-1
CDR3 length: 15
clone size: .
J gene: TRBJ2-1
CDR3 DNA: TGCGCCAGCAGCTTGGGAGTAGCGGGGATTAATGAGCAGTTCTTC
CDR3 protein: CASSLGVAGINEQFF

D gene: .
V gene: TRBV7-9
CDR3 length: 12
clone size: .
J gene: TRBJ2-1
CDR3 DNA: TGTGCCAGCAGCTTCATTAGCAATGAGCAGTTCTTC
CDR3 protein: CASSFISNEQFF

D gene: TRBD1
V gene: TRBV5-1
CDR3 length: 14
clone size: few
J gene: TRBJ2-1
CDR3 DNA: TGCGCCAGCAGCTGGGGACAGGGGTACAATGAGCAGTTCTTC
CDR3 protein: CASSWGQGYNEQFF

D gene: .
V gene: TRBV5-1
CDR3 length: 16
clone size: .
J gene: TRBJ2-7
CDR3 DNA: TGCGCCAGCAGCTTGGCCGGGGGGCAGGGAACCTACGAGCAGTACTTC
CDR3 protein: CASSLAGGQGTYEQYF

D gene: TRBD2
V gene: TRBV28
CDR3 length: 15
clone size: .
J gene: TRBJ2-1
CDR3 DNA: TGTGCCAGCAGTCCCCTAGGGGAGGGCCGCAATGAGCAGTTCTTC
CDR3 protein: CASSPLGEGRNEQFF

D gene: .
V gene: TRBV19
CDR3 length: 15
clone size: .
J gene: TRBJ1-5
CDR3 DNA: TGTGCCAGTAGTGGATCCGGGACACCAGACCAGCCCCAGCATTTT
CDR3 protein: CASSGSGTPDQPQHF

D gene: .
V gene: TRBV2
CDR3 length: 15
clone size: .
J gene: TRBJ2-7
CDR3 DNA: TGTGCCAGCAGTCCAGACAGAGCCCTACCCTACGAGCAGTACTTC
CDR3 protein: CASSPDRALPYEQYF

D gene: TRBD1
V gene: TRBV6-5
CDR3 length: 13
clone size: .
J gene: TRBJ2-7
CDR3 DNA: TGTGCCAGCAGAATGGGACAGCCCTACGAGCAGTACTTC
CDR3 protein: CASRMGQPYEQYF

D gene: .
V gene: TRBV9
CDR3 length: 15
clone size: .
J gene: TRBJ2-3
CDR3 DNA: TGTGCCAGCAGCGTAGCGGCCTCGGGGGTAGATACGCAGTATTTT
CDR3 protein: CASSVAASGVDTQYF

D gene: .
V gene: TRBV20-1
CDR3 length: 14
clone size: .
J gene: TRBJ2-2
CDR3 DNA: TGCAGTGCTAGTTCCGGGGAGAACACCGGGGAGCTGTTTTTT
CDR3 protein: CSASSGENTGELFF

D gene: TRBD2
V gene: TRBV5-1
CDR3 length: 17
clone size: .
J gene: TRBJ2-1
CDR3 DNA: TGCGCCAGCAGCTCTGGGGGGACTAGCAGCTTTTACAATGAGCAGTTCTTC
CDR3 protein: CASSSGGTSSFYNEQFF

D gene: TRBD1
V gene: TRBV18
CDR3 length: 15
clone size: .
J gene: TRBJ2-7
CDR3 DNA: TGTGCCAGCTCACCCCTCCGGGGACAGGGGGACGAGCAGTACTTC
CDR3 protein: CASSPLRGQGDEQYF